The rows below give T cell receptor beta chains drawn from one sample of a study of CD8+CD57+ T cells in acquired aplastic anemia. TCRdb redid the calling of the reads with MiXCR, one entry per CDR3 protein. The top ten clones hold 1% to 1.3% of a sample with about 220,000 distinct CDR3 sequences, about 37% of them seen once. The sample was sorted CD4+, CD8+, or CD8+CD57+ T cells (not recorded which) from PBMCs. The receptor set was obtained from a human donor in good health, serving as a control. The CDR3 runs from the conserved cysteine through the conserved F or W. Fields, in order: V gene, CDR3 protein.

>TRBV29-1
CSVDRALAGAYNEKLFF
>TRBV11-3
CASSHPGKNYGYTF
>TRBV5-6
CASSFFGGNTEAFF
>TRBV11-2
CASSPRPANYGYTF
>TRBV7-3
CASSPSSTGETQYF
>TRBV7-9
CASSLGGASTGELFF
>TRBV19
CASSITGDTQYF
>TRBV4-1
CASSQVGQGAGETQYF
>TRBV15
CATSRDRDETASLYNEQFF
>TRBV29-1
CSVTGGVYGYTF
>TRBV2
CASSVRTEETQYF
>TRBV7-6
CASSLTLHTEAFF
>TRBV5-1
CASSLSTGPVSYEQYF
>TRBV6-5
CASSLGYNSNTEAFF
>TRBV10-1
CASSGSLADQETQYF
>TRBV18
CASSTGRHGANYGYTF
>TRBV2
CASRKGDTEAFF
>TRBV15
CATSSRGPSTDTQYF
>TRBV7-9
CASSLVIGAKAGYTF
>TRBV5-1
CASSLFPDRDLHSPLHF
>TRBV5-1
CASSWGDGSEQYF
>TRBV2
CASTFGQGSIYEQYF
>TRBV27
CASRDHSDGGYTF
>TRBV2
CASSSGRGLTGNTIYF
>TRBV29-1
CSTDGPRSYNEQFF
>TRBV7-2
CASTPARGGYTF
>TRBV5-1
CASSQRTDPNSPLHF
>TRBV19
CASAPPGTAANYGYTF
>TRBV5-1
CASRPQGAGETQYF
>TRBV11-2
CASSSTLAGESYEQYF
>TRBV24-1
CASCRLGFHEQYF
>TRBV25-1
CASTVSRASGYEQYF
>TRBV5-5
CASSFSGSSYEQYF
>TRBV7-9
CASNRGLYEQYF
>TRBV11-1
CASSLPGPGDNEQFF
>TRBV7-9
CASSSTGEFSYEQYF
>TRBV15
CATSTTGLSGNTIYF
>TRBV2
CASSWAAEAFF
>TRBV6-1
CASLGQLNSPLHF
>TRBV7-6
CASSFFGGGYQETQYF
>TRBV15
CATSRLLQETQYF